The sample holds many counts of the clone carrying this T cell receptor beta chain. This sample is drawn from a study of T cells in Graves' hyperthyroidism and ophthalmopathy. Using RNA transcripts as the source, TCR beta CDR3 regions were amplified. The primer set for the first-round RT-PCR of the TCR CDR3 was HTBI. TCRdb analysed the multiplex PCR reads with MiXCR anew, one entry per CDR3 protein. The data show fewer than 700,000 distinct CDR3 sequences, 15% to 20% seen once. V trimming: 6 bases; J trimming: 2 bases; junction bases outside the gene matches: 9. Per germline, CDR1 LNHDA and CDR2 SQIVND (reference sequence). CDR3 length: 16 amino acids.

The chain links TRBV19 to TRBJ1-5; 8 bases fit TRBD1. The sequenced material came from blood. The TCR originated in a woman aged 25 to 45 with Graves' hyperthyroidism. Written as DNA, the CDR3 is TGTGCCAGTAGGCTGAAGACAGGGGTAGGCAATCAGCCCCAGCATTTT. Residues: CASRLKTGVGNQPQHF.